This record looks at one T cell receptor beta chain sequence and its context. This clone was found a few times. Its antigen target is currently unknown. No clone much larger than this one lies a single base away; base qualities are absent. TCRbeta CDR3 regions were amplified from genomic DNA using the immunoSEQ Assay, a bias-controlled multiplex PCR. In the paper's pipeline: The number of nucleated cells in each sample was estimated by amplification of reference gene primers within the assay. Sequence reads were collapsed and filtered to measure the absolute abundance of every unique TCRbeta CDR3 rearrangement. For each sample, productive Simpson clonality was calculated as the square root of Simpson's diversity index across productive rearrangements. TCRdb carries this immuneACCESS record with in-frame sequences only. Its versions omit some clonotypes, under half of them owing to an unresolved V gene in the studies checked, with the rest unexplained. V and J calls and clone size come straight from that table; D and trimming were deduced from the DNA. The sample profile shows 250,000 to 300,000 clones; roughly 85% of them were found once. The top ten hold under 5.5% of the sample.

This sample stems from a study of blood T cell repertoires in COVID-19 (TCRdb year 2020). With regard to the full study: The collaborator samples originated in the United States, Italy and Spain and spanned the acute and convalescent phases of COVID-19. The material from the prospective study consisted of cDNA or gDNA derived from T cells, B-cell-depleted T cells, or PBMCs. Subjects who had been exposed to COVID-19, were actively infected with it, or had recovered from it provided the deeply sampled blood TCRbeta repertoires that made up the dataset. The repertoires were made available in a free public database intended to serve as a resource for research on the immune response to SARS-CoV-2. Samples were obtained from the ongoing ImmuneRACE study (first 160 participants) and from roughly 1,300 subjects provided by 6 global collaborators. The sample metadata nearly always contained a de-identified subject ID, COVID-19 status, age in years and sex. HLA class I and class II types, where available, came from metadata supplied by the sample provider rather than from assay-based typing. Overall study outcomes, separate from this receptor: The amount of clinical and demographic metadata varied by source and participant and was provided uncurated.

Samples from volunteer blood donors who had recovered from COVID-19 were contributed by a second Seattle source. Whole blood was collected in K2EDTA tubes by collaborating institutions according to the institutions' own protocols. For TCRbeta analysis, collaborators shipped samples in one of three forms: frozen whole blood, isolated PBMCs, or DNA extracted from either of those sample types. V loses 5 bases of germline sequence and J loses 0 bases, and the interval between the two ends is 11 bases. CDR3 length: 15 amino acids, cysteine to phenylalanine. The only DNA kept is the CDR3, 45 bases in frame from the first base. The CDR1 and CDR2 encoded by the germline V gene (reference sequence) are MNHEY and SMNVEV.

The source of this sequence is a man aged 60 to 69 who had recovered from COVID-19. The sample was peripheral blood. The rearrangement joined TRBV27 to TRBJ1-5; TRBD1 is possibly the D segment (5 matching bases). The CDR3 in this case is CASSRTRDSNQPQHF. The DNA sequence is given as TGTGCCAGCAGTAGAACCAGGGATAGCAATCAGCCCCAGCATTTT.